The rows below give T cell receptor beta chains drawn from one sample of a study of glioma-infiltrating T cells after dendritic cell vaccination. Assay used: immunoSEQ multiplex PCR; TCRdb lists only in-frame clones, some missing. The sample lists roughly 51,000 clones, 85% occurring once. The sequences come from blood, collected before dendritic cell vaccination. The receptors were sampled from a human donor with glioblastoma. Each CDR3 is given without its conserved first and last residue. Part of the rows lack a size; the others show once, few, many or a class for expanded clones.

v_gene,abundance,j_gene,CDR3aa
TRBV4-2,-,TRBJ2-1,ASSQDLAGGGGQF
TRBV11-2,-,TRBJ2-2,ASSLTTLGGELF
TRBV6-5,-,TRBJ2-1,ASSRWGQGNNEQF
TRBV7-2,-,TRBJ1-6,ASSLDRGNSPLH
TRBV4-3,few,TRBJ1-2,ASSQDAGTSYGYT
TRBV5-4,once,TRBJ1-5,ASSLGRGQVNQPQH
TRBV5-1,-,TRBJ2-7,ASSPRTSIHEQY
TRBV2,once,TRBJ1-4,ASKDREDLLREKLF
TRBV5-1,-,TRBJ2-1,ASSPGGTAEYNEQF
TRBV4-2,once,TRBJ2-1,ASSQPQRELSRSYNEQF
TRBV5-1,-,TRBJ2-2,ASSFQGSGTGELF
TRBV7-2,once,TRBJ1-6,ASSLLRTGSNSPLH